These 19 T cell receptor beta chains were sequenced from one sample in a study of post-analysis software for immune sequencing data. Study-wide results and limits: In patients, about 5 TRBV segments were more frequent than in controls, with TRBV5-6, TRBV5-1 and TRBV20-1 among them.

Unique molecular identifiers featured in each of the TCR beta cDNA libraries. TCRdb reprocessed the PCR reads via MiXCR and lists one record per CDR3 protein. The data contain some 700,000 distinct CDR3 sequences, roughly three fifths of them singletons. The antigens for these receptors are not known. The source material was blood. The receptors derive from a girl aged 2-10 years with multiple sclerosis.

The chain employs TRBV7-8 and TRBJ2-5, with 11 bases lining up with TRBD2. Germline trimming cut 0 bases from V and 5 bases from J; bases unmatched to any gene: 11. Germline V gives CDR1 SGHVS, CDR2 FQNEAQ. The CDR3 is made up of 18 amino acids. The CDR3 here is CASSLALLAGARGETQYF. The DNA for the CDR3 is TGTGCCAGCAGCTTAGCTTTACTAGCGGGGGCCCGGGGGGAGACCCAGTACTTC. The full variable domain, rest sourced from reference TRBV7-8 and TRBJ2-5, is GAGVSQSPRYKVAKRGQDVALRCDPISGHVSLFWYQQALGQGPEFLTYFQNEAQLDKSGLPSDRFFAERPEGSVSTLKIQRTQQEDSAVYLCASSLALLAGARGETQYFGPGTRLLVL.

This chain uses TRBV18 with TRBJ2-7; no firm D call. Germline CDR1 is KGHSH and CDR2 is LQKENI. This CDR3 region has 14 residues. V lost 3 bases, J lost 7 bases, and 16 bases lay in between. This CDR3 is CASSPGHNGIEQYF. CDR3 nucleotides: TGTGCCAGCTCACCCGGTCACAATGGGATAGAGCAGTACTTC. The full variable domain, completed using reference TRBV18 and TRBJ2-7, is NAGVMQNPRHLVRRRGQEARLRCSPMKGHSHVYWYRQLPEEGLKFMVYLQKENIIDESGMPKERFSAEFPKEGPSILRIQQVVRGDSAAYFCASSPGHNGIEQYFGPGTRLTVT.

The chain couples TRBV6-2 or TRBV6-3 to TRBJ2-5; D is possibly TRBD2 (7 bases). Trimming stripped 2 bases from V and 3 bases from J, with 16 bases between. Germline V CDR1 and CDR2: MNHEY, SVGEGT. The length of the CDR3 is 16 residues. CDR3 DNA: TGTGCCAGCAGTTACGACCACAGGGAGGGCGAAGAGACCCAGTACTTC. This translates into CASSYDHREGEETQYF.

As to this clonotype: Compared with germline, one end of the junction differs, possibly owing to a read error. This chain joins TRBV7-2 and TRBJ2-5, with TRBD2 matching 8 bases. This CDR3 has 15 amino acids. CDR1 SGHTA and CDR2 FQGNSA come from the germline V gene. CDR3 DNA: TGTGCCAGTAGCTTTTTAGCGGGGTACCAAGAGACCCAGTACTTC. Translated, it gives CASSFLAGYQETQYF.

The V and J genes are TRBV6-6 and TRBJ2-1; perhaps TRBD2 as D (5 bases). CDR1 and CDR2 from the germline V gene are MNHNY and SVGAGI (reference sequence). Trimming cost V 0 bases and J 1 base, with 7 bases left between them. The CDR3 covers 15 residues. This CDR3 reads CASSYSTGSYNEQFF. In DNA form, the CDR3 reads TGTGCCAGCAGTTACTCGACGGGGTCCTACAATGAGCAGTTCTTC.

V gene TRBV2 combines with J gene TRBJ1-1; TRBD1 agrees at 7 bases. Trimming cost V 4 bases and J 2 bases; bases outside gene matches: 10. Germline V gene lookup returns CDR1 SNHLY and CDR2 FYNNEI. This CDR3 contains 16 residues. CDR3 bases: TGTGCCAGCAGTGCCGCCTCGGGACAGTCAAACACTGAAGCTTTCTTT. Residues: CASSAASGQSNTEAFF.

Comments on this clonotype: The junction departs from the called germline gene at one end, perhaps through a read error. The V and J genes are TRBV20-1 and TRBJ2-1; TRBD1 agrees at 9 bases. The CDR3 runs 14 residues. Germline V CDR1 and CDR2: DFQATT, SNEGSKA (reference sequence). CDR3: CSATWGQGYNEQFF. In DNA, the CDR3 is TGCAGTGCTACGTGGGGACAGGGTTACAATGAGCAGTTCTTT.

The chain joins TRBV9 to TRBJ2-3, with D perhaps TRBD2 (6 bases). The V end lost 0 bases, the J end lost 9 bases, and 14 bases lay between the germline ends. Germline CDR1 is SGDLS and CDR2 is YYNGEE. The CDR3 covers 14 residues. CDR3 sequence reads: CASSVARSGETQYF. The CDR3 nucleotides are TGTGCCAGCAGCGTAGCACGGTCGGGGGAAACGCAGTATTTT.

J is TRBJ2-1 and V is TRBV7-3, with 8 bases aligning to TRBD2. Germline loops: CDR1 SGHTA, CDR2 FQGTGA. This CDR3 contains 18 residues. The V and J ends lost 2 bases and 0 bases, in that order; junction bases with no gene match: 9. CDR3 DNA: TGTGCCAGCAGCTTATTCGATCCCGGGACTAGCTCCTACAATGAGCAGTTCTTC. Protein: CASSLFDPGTSSYNEQFF.

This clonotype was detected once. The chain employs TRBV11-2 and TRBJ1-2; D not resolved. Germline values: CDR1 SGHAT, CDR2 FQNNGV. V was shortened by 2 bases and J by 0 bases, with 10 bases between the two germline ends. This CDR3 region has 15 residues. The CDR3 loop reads CASSLNTASNYGYTF. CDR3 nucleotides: TGTGCCAGCAGCTTAAACACCGCCTCTAACTATGGCTACACCTTC.

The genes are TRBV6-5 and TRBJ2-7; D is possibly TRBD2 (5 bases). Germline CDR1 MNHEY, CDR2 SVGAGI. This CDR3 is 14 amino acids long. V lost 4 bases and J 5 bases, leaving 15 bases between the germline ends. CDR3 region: CASSSQWMGDEQYF. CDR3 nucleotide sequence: TGTGCCAGCAGTTCCCAGTGGATGGGAGACGAGCAGTACTTC.

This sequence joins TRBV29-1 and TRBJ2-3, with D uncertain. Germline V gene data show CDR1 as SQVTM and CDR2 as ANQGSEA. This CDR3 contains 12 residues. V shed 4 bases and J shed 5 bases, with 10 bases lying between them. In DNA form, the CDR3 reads TGCAGCGTTGTCACACCAGAAGATACGCAGTATTTT. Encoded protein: CSVVTPEDTQYF.

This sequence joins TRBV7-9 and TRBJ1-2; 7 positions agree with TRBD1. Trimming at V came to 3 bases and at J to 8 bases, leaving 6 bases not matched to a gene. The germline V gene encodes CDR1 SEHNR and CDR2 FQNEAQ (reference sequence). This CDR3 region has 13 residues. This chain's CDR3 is CASSFGDRGGYTF. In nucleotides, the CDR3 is TGTGCCAGCAGCTTTGGGGACAGAGGCGGCTACACCTTC.

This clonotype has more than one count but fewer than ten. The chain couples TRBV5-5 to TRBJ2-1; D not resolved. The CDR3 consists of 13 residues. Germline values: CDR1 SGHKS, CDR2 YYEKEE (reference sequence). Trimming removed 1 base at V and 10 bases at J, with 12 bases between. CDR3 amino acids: CASSLHLPGEQFF. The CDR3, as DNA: TGTGCCAGCAGCTTGCACCTCCCCGGGGAGCAGTTCTTC.

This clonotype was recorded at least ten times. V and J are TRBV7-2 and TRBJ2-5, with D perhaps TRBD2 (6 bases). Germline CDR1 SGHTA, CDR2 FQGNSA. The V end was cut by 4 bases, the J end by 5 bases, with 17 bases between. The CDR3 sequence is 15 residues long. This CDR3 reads CASSYTTSEGETQYF. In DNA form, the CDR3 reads TGTGCCAGCAGCTATACGACTAGTGAAGGGGAGACCCAGTACTTC.

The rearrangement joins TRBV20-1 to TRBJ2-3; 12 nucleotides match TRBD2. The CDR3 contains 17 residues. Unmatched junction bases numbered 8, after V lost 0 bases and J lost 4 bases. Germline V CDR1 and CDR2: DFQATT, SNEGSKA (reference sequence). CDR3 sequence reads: CSARDLGLAGFADTQYF. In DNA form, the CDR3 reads TGCAGTGCTAGAGATCTCGGACTAGCGGGGTTCGCAGATACGCAGTATTTT.

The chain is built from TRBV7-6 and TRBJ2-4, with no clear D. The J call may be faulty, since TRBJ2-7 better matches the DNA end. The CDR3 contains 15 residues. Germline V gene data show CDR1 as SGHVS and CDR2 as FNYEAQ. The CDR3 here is CASSLALGSPYEQYF. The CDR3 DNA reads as TGTGCCAGCAGCTTAGCGCTGGGTTCCCCCTACGAGCAGTACTTC.

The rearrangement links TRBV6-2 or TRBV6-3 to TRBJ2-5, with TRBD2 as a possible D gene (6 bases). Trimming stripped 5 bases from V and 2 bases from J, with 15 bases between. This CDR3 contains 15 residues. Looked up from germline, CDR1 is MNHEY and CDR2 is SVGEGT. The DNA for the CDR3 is TGTGCCAGCAGTCCCCGGGGGACGTATCAAGAGACCCAGTACTTC. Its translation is CASSPRGTYQETQYF.

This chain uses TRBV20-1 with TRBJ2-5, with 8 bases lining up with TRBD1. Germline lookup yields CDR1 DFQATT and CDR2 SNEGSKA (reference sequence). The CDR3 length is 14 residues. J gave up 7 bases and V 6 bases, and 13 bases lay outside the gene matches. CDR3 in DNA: TGCAGTGCCCGTGACAGGGGTCTCGAGGGGACCCAGTACTTC. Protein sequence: CSARDRGLEGTQYF.